This TCR beta chain was sequenced during a study of blood T cell repertoires in COVID-19. Study in general: T cells, B-cell-depleted T cells, or PBMCs provided the cDNA or gDNA that served as material.

For recovered donors of Cohort 3, there were two negative PCRs, clearance, or symptom resolution. Germline loops: CDR1 SGHAT, CDR2 FQNNGV. V shed 3 bases and J shed 8 bases, with 29 bases lying between them. This CDR3 contains 19 residues. This clone was counted between two and nine times. Libraries were prepared by immunoSEQ multiplex PCR; TCRdb keeps only in-frame clonotypes and omits some of them. The data show hundreds of thousands of clones, around 86% seen once. The sequence was obtained from a woman aged 45 to 65 who had recovered from COVID-19. The sequenced material came from PBMCs or T cells enriched from blood (not recorded which). The chain carries TRBV11-2 and TRBJ2-1; D might be TRBD2 (6 bases). CDR3 loop: CASSFGFVGPGEGTDEQFF. The CDR3 coding sequence is TGTGCCAGCAGCTTTGGATTCGTCGGTCCGGGAGAGGGGACGGATGAGCAGTTCTTC.